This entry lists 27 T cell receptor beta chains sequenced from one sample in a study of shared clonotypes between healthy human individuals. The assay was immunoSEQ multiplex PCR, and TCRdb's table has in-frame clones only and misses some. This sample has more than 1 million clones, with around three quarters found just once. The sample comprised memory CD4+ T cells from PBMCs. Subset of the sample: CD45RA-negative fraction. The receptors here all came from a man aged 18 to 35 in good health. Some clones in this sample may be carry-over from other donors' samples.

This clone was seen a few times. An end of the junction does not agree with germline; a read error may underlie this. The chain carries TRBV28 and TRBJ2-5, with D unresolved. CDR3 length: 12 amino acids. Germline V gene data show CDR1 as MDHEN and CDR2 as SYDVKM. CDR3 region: CASSPSQGTQYF. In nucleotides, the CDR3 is TGTGCCAGCAGTCCCTCTCAAGGGACCCAGTACTTC.

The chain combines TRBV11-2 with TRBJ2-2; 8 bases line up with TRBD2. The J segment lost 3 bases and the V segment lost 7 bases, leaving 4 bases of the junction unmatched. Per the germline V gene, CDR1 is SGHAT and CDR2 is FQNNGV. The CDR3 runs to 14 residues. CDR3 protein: CASTLTSDTGELFF. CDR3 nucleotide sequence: TGTGCCAGCACCCTGACTAGCGACACCGGGGAGCTGTTTTTT.

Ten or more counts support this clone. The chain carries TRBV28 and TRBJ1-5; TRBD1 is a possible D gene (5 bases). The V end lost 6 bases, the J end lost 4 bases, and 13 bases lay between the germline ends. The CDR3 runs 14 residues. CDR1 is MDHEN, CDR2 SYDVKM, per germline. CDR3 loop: CASSPGQRNQPQHF. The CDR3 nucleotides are TGTGCCAGCAGCCCAGGACAAAGGAATCAGCCCCAGCATTTT.

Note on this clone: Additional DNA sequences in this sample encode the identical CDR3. The CDR3 bases are TGCGCCAGCAGCTTCGGGGGGAACAATGAGCAGTTCTTC. It yields the protein CASSFGGNNEQFF. The chain recombines TRBV5-1 with TRBJ2-1, with 7 bases identical to TRBD2. Trimming at V came to 2 bases and at J to 5 bases, leaving 1 base not matched to a gene. CDR1 and CDR2 from the germline V gene are SGHRS and YFSETQ. The CDR3 is 13 residues long.

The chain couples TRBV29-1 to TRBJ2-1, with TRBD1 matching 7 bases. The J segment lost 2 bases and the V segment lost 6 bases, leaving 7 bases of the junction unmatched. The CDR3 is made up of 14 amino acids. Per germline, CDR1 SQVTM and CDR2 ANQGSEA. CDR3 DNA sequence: TGCAGCGTAGTAGTGGACAGGCCCTACAATGAGCAGTTCTTC. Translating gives CSVVVDRPYNEQFF.

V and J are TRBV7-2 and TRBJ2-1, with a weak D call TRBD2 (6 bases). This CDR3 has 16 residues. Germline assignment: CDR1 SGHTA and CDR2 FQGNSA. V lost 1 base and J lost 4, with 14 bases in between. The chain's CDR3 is CASSLGGVAAYNEQFF. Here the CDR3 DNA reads TGTGCCAGCAGCTTAGGGGGGGTAGCGGCTTACAATGAGCAGTTCTTC.

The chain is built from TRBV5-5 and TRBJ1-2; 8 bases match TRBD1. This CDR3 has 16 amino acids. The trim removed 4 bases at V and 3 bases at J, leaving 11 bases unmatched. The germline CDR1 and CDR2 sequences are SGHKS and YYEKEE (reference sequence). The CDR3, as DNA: TGTGCCAGCAGCCCGAACCCACAGGGGGACTACTATGGCTACACCTTC. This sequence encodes CASSPNPQGDYYGYTF.

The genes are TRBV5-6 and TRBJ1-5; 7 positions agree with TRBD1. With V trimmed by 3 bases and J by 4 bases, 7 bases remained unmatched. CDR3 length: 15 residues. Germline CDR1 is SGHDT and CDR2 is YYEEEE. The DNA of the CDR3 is TGTGCCAGCAGCTCTGGACAGGTCGGGAATCAGCCCCAGCATTTT. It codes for CASSSGQVGNQPQHF.

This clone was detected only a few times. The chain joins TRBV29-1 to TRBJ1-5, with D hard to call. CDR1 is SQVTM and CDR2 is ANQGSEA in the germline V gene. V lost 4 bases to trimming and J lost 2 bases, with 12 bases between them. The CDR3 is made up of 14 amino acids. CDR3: CSVGGVEGNQPQHF. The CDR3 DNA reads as TGCAGCGTTGGAGGTGTAGAGGGCAATCAGCCCCAGCATTTT.

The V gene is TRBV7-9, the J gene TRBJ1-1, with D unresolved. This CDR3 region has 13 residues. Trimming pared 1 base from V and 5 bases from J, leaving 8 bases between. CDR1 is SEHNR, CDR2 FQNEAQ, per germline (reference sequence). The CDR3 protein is CASSLEVGTEAFF. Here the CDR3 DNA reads TGTGCCAGCAGCTTAGAGGTGGGGACTGAAGCTTTCTTT.

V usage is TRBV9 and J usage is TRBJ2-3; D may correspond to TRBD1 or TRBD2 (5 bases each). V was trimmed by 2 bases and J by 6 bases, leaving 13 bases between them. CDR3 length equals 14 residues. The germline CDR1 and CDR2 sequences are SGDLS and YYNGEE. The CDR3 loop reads CASSVGTRGDTQYF. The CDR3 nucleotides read TGTGCCAGCAGCGTCGGGACCCGAGGGGATACGCAGTATTTT.

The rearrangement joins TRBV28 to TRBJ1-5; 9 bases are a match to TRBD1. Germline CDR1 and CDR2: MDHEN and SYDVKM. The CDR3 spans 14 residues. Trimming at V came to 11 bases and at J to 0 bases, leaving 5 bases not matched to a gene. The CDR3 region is CAVTGGHSNQPQHF. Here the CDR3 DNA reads TGTGCCGTTACAGGGGGCCATAGCAATCAGCCCCAGCATTTT.

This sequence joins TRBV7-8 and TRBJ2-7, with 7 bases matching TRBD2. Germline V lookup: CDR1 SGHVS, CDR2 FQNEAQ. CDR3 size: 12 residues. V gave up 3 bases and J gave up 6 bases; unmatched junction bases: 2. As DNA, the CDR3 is TGTGCCAGCAGCTTCGAGCGGGGCGAGCAGTACTTC. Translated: CASSFERGEQYF.

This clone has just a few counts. The DNA for the CDR3 is TGTGCCAGCAAGTCTCCAAAAGGTCCCGGGGAGCTGTTTTTT. Translating gives CASKSPKGPGELFF. The J gene is TRBJ2-2, the V gene TRBV6-1; D is unresolved. This CDR3 contains 14 residues. Trimming took off 7 bases at V and 6 bases at J, with 15 bases between the two ends. Germline V gene data show CDR1 as MNHNS and CDR2 as SASEGT.

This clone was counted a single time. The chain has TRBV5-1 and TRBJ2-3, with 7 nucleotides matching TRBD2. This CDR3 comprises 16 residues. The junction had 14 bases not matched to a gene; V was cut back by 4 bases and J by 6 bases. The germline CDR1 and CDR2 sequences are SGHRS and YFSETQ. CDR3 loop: CASSIPREDGTDTQYF. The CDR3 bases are TGCGCCAGCAGCATCCCCCGGGAGGATGGGACGGATACGCAGTATTTT. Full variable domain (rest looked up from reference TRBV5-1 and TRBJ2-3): KAGVTQTPRYLIKTRGQQVTLSCSPISGHRSVSWYQQTPGQGLQFLFEYFSETQRNKGNFPGRFSGRQFSNSRSEMNVSTLELGDSALYLCASSIPREDGTDTQYFGPGTRLTVL.

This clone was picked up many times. The CDR3 loop is CASSFSPVAGELFF. The CDR3 DNA reads TGTGCCAGCAGCTTTTCCCCCGTAGCCGGGGAGCTGTTTTTT. This chain joins TRBV7-2 and TRBJ2-2; D unresolved. Germline V gene sequence: CDR1 SGHTA, CDR2 FQGNSA. V lost 3 bases and J lost 6, with 11 bases in between. The CDR3 totals 14 residues.

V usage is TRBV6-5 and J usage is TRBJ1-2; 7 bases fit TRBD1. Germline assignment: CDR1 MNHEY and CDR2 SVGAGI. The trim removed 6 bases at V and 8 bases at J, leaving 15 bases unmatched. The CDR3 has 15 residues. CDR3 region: CASSLRDSQVSGYTF. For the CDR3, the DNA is TGTGCCAGCAGCCTCCGGGACAGCCAGGTGTCCGGCTACACCTTC.

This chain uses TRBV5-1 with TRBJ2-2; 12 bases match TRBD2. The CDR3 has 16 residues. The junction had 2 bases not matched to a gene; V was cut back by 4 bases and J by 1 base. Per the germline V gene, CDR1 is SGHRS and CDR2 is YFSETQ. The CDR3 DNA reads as TGCGCCAGCAGCCAACTAGCGGGAGGGAACACCGGGGAGCTGTTTTTT. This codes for CASSQLAGGNTGELFF.

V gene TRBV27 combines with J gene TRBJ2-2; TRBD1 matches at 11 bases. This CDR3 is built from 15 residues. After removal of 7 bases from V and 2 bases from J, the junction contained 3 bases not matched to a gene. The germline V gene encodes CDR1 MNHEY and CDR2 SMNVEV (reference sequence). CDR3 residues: CASTRTGGNTGELFF. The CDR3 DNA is TGTGCCAGCACCAGGACAGGGGGCAACACCGGGGAGCTGTTTTTT.

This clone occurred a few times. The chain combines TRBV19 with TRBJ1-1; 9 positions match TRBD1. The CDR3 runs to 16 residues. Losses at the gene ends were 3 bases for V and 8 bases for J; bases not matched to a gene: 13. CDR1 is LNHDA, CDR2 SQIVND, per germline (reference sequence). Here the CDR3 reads CASSIPNRGRIAEAFF. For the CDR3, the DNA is TGTGCCAGTAGTATTCCTAACAGGGGGCGCATAGCGGAAGCTTTCTTT.

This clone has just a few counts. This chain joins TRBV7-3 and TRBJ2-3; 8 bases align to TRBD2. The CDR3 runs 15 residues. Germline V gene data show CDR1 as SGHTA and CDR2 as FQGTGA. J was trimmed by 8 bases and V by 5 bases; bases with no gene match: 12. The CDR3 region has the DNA TGTGCCAGCAGCCTAAGCGGGGGCGGATACGGTACGCAGTATTTT. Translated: CASSLSGGGYGTQYF.

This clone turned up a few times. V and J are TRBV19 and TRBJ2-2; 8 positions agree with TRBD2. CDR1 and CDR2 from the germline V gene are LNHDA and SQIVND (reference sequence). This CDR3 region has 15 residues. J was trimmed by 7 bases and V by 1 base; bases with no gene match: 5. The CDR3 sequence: CASSIGLAWSGELFF. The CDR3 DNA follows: TGTGCCAGTAGTATAGGACTAGCGTGGAGCGGGGAGCTGTTTTTT.

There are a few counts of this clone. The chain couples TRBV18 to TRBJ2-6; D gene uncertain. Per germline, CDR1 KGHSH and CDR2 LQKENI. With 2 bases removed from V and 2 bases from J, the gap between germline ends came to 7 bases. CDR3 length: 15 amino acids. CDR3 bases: TGTGCCAGCTCACCAGGCCCTCCTGGGGCCAACGTCCTGACTTTC. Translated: CASSPGPPGANVLTF.

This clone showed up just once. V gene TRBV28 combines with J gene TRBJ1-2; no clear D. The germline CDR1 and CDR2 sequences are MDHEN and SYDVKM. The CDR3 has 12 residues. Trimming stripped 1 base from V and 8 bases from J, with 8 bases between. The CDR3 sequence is CASSLSSRGYTF. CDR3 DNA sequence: TGTGCCAGCAGTTTATCCTCTCGGGGCTACACCTTC.

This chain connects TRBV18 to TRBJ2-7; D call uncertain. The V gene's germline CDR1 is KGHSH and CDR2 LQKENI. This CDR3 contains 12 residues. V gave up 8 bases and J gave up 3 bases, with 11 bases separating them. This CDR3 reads CASALVIYEQYF. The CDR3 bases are TGTGCCAGCGCACTGGTAATCTACGAGCAGTACTTC.

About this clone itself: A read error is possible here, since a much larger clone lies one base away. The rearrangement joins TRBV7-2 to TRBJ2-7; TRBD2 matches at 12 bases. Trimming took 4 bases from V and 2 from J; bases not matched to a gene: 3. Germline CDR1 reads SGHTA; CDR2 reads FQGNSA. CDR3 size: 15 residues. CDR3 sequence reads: CASSYRTSGAYEQYF. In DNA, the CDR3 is TGTGCCAGCAGCTACCGGACTAGCGGGGCCTACGAGCAGTACTTC. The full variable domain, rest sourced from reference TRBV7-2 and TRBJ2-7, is GAGVSQSPSNKVTEKGKDVELRCDPISGHTALYWYRQSLGQGLEFLIYFQGNSAPDKSGLPSDRFSAERTGGSVSTLTIQRTQQEDSAVYLCASSYRTSGAYEQYFGPGTRLTVT.

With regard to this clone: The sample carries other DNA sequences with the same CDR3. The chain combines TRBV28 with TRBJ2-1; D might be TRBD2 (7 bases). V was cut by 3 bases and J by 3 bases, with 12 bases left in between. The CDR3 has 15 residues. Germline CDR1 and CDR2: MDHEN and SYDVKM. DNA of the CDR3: TGTGCCAGCAGTTTGGGGGGAGGGGGCTACAATGAGCAGTTCTTC. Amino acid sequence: CASSLGGGGYNEQFF.